This record looks at one TCR beta chain sequence and its context. What it binds is not known. This sample was included in a study of cytomegalovirus exposure and HLA in healthy donors. The V segment lost 3 bases and the J segment 0 bases; nucleotides outside the gene matches: 2. The CDR3 contains 15 residues. Germline assignment: CDR1 GTSNPN and CDR2 SVGIG (reference sequence). This PCR relied on a set of 60 Vbeta primers and 13 Jbeta primers. TCRdb's table, derived via immunoSEQ multiplex PCR, lists solely in-frame clones and lacks some. The sample holds under 150,000 clones; 60% to 85% are singletons and the top ten take around 3%. Whole-study results and caveats: A later analysis by the authors found several of the most significant clusters apparently linked to common viral pathogens. Researchers reported in a later analysis that a missense DCLRE1C variant was tied to TCR beta V- and J-gene trimming. Among donors in an Asian-associated ancestry cluster, a later analysis reportedly found fewer N-insertions than the roughly 700-donor mean.

The donors comprised healthy bone marrow donors. The sequenced sample consisted of PBMCs. This receptor was identified in a man between 35 and 55 years old in good health and CMV-seropositive. This sequence joins TRBV30 and TRBJ2-1; 10 nucleotides agree with TRBD2. The CDR3 sequence: CAWSRTSGSYNEQFF. CDR3 coding DNA: TGTGCCTGGAGCCGGACTAGCGGCTCCTACAATGAGCAGTTCTTC.